This T cell receptor beta chain is from a study of blood T cell repertoires in COVID-19. The overall study: Some COVID-19 samples were acute and others convalescent; all came from the United States, Italy and Spain. Sources were T cells, B-cell-depleted T cells, or PBMCs; the material itself was cDNA or gDNA.

This clone was seen a single time. Original data processing: Reference gene primer amplification in the assay estimated nucleated cell counts. Profiled with immunoSEQ multiplex PCR; TCRdb holds only in-frame clones, not every one. V, J and clone size are taken as reported in that table, and D and trimming were inferred from the DNA itself. Of around 93,000 clones listed, 82% are singletons. The sequence was obtained from an elderly man with acute or convalescent COVID-19. Sequencing was carried out using peripheral blood.

The CDR3 is CASLGVREQFF. The CDR3, as DNA: TGTGCCAGCCTCGGGGTTAGGGAGCAGTTCTTC. The chain is built from TRBV7-2 and TRBJ2-1; D may be TRBD2 (5 bases). Germline V CDR1 and CDR2: SGHTA, FQGNSA. The length of the CDR3 is 11 residues. Trimming shortened V by 8 bases and J by 10 bases, and 12 bases separated the two germline ends.